This paragraph covers one T cell receptor beta chain sequence. Per the original methods: From reference gene primer amplification, estimates of nucleated cell counts were derived. Data came from immunoSEQ multiplex PCR; TCRdb stores just in-frame clones and leaves some out. That table is the source of V, J and clone size, and D and trimming were worked out from the DNA. The repertoire has approximately 250,000 clones, roughly 88% of them found once; the top ten carry 5.5% to 6%. One Seattle source followed patients from active infection through their disease course. The data derive from a study of blood T cell repertoires in COVID-19. Across the study: In each case, the material was cDNA or gDNA derived from T cells, B-cell-depleted T cells, or PBMCs.

This CDR3 spans 16 amino acids. V lost 2 bases and J 0 bases, leaving 12 bases between the germline ends. CDR1 and CDR2 from the germline V gene are SGHDT and YYEEEE. This TCR was sampled from a woman aged 80 or older with COVID-19, enrolled during active disease. Sequencing used peripheral blood. The chain recombines TRBV5-6 with TRBJ1-3; tentative D call: TRBD1 (6 bases). The CDR3 coding sequence is TGTGCCAGCAGCTTATACGGACAGACCTCTGGAAACACCATATATTTT. Amino acids: CASSLYGQTSGNTIYF.